This T cell receptor (beta chain) was retrieved from a study of tumour-infiltrating T cells in Burkitt lymphoma. This clone is medium-sized by share. This CDR3 has 15 residues. The table came from immunoSEQ multiplex PCR; TCRdb's copy has only in-frame clones and leaves some out. The data hold some 13,000 clones, with more than 60% observed a single time. This receptor was obtained from a human donor with diffuse large B-cell lymphoma. Sequenced input: tumor tissue. The V gene is TRBV21-1, the J gene TRBJ1-1; TRBD1 reflects the table's D call only, with no check against the DNA. TRBV21-1 is a recognized pseudogene. The CDR3 coding sequence is TGTGCCAGCAGTATAGACAGGCCGGTGAACACTGAAGCTTTCTTT. Residues: CASSIDRPVNTEAFF.